This TCR beta chain was recovered during a study of response to subunit inactivated influenza vaccine. Study-level findings and limits: The study's authors posited that every seasonal influenza vaccination enlists few new T cells.

As concerns this clonotype: Its antigen is unidentified.

MiXCR, applied by TCRdb to the RT-PCR reads, yields one record per CDR3 protein. The table includes about 780,000 distinct CDR3 sequences, 15% to 20% detected once. CDR1 and CDR2 (germline): SNHLY, FYNNEI. The CDR3 has 16 residues. Germline trimming cut 7 bases from V and 1 base from J; bases unmatched to any gene: 7. This material consisted of PBMCs from blood, taken roughly 5 days after vaccination. The chain couples TRBV2 to TRBJ2-1; the match to TRBD2 covers 10 bases. The clonotype originates from a man aged 45-60 years who received an inactivated influenza vaccine. The CDR3: CASTHGTSASYNEQFF. The CDR3 DNA follows: TGTGCCAGCACCCACGGGACTAGCGCTTCCTACAATGAGCAGTTCTTC.